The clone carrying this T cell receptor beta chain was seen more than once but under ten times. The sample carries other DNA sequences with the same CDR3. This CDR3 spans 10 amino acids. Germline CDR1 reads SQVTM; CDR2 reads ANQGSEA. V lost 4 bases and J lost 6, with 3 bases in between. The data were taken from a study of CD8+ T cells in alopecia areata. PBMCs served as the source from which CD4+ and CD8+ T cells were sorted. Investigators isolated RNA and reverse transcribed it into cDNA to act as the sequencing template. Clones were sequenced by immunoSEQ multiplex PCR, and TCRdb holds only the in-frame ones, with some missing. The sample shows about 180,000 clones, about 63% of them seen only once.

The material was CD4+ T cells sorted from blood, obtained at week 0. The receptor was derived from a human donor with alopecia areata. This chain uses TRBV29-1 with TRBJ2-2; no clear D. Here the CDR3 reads CSVGSGELFF. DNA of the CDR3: TGCAGCGTTGGATCCGGGGAGCTGTTTTTT.